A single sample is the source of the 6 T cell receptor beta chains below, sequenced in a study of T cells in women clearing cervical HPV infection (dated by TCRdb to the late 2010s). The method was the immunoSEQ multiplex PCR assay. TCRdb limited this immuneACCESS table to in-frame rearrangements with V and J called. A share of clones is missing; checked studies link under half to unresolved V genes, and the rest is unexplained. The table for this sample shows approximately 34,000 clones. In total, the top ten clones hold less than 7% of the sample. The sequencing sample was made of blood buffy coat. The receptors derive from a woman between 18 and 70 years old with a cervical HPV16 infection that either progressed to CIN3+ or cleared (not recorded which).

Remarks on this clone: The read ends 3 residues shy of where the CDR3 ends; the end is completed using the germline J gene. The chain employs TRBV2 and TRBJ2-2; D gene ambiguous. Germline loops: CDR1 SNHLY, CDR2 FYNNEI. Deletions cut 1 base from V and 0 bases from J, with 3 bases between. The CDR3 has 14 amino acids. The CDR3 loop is CASSEVSNTGELFF. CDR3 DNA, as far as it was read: TGTGCCAGCAGTGAAGTCTCGAACACCGGGGAG.

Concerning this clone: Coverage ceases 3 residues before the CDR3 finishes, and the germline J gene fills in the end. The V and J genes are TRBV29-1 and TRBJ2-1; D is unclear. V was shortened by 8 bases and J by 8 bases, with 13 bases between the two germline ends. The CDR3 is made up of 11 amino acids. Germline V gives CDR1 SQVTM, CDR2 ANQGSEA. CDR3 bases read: TGCAGCTACTCCGATGTCCATGAG. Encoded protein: CSYSDVHE. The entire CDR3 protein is CSYSDVHEQFF.

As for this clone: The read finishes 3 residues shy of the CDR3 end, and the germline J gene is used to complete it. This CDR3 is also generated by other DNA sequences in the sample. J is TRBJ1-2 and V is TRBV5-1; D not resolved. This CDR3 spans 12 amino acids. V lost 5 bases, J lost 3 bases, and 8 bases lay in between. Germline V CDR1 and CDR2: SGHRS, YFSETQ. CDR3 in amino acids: CASREGDYGYTF. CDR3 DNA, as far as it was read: TGCGCCAGCAGGGAGGGTGACTATGGC.

The CDR3 is CAWKKTRYGQYF. CDR3 DNA (partial): TGTGCCTGGAAAAAAACTAGGTATGGT. The gene calls are TRBV30 and TRBJ2-4, with a weak D call TRBD2 (5 bases). With the read ending 3 residues before the CDR3 end, the germline J gene is used to fill in that end. Per germline, CDR1 GTSNPN and CDR2 SVGIG (reference sequence). There are 12 residues in the CDR3.

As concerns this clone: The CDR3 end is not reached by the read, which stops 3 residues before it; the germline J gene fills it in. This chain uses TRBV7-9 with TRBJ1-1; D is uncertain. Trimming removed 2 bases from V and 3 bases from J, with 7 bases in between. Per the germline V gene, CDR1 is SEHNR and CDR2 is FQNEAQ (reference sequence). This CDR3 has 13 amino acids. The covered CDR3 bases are TGTGCCAGCAGCTTAAGGGTAGACACTGAA. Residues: CASSLRVDTE. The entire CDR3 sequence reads CASSLRVDTEAFF.

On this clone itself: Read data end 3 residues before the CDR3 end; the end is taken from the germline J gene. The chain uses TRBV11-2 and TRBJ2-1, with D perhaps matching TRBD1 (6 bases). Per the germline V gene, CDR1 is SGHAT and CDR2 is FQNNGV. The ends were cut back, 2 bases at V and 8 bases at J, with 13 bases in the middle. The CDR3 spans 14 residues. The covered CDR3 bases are TGTGCCAGCAGCTTAAGAGGGGGAGTGGATGAG. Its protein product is CASSLRGGVDE. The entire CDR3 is CASSLRGGVDEQFF.